Below, 20 T cell receptor beta chains from the same sample are listed, as sequenced in a study of T cell responses to AZD1222 COVID-19 vaccine. Some clones are missing from TCRdb's copy, which holds only in-frame ones; the method was immunoSEQ multiplex PCR. The sample holds more than 80,000 clones, 80% to 90% seen once. The sequencing used peripheral blood, collected on day 0 of MenACWY control vaccination. The source is an adult in good health.

J is TRBJ2-1 and V is TRBV3-1 (or the pseudogene TRBV3-2), with 9 bases that match TRBD1. The CDR3 runs to 17 residues. Germline V lookup: CDR1 LGHDT, CDR2 YNNKEL (reference sequence). Trimming took 0 bases from V and 2 from J; bases not matched to a gene: 5. CDR3 amino acids: CASSQDLGQGTYNEQFF. CDR3 bases: TGTGCCAGCAGCCAAGATTTAGGACAGGGGACCTACAATGAGCAGTTCTTC.

This clone came up once. V gene TRBV7-6 combines with J gene TRBJ2-1; D gene unclear. V was cut by 5 bases and J by 5 bases, with 10 bases left in between. Looked up from germline, CDR1 is SGHVS and CDR2 is FNYEAQ. The CDR3 is 13 amino acids. This CDR3 is CASSPGPNNEQFF. CDR3 DNA: TGTGCCAGCAGCCCCGGCCCCAACAATGAGCAGTTCTTC. The full variable domain, its missing parts supplied by reference TRBV7-6 and TRBJ2-1, is GAGVSQSPRYKVTKRGQDVALRCDPISGHVSLYWYRQALGQGPEFLTYFNYEAQQDKSGLPNDRFSAERPEGSISTLTIQRTEQRDSAMYRCASSPGPNNEQFFGPGTRLTVL.

CDR3 in DNA: TGCGCCAGCAGCCCAGGACAGGGGAATCAGCCCCAGCATTTT. Translation: CASSPGQGNQPQHF. V usage is TRBV5-1 and J usage is TRBJ1-5, with 9 positions matching TRBD1. Trimming at V came to 4 bases and at J to 4 bases, leaving 3 bases not matched to a gene. Looked up from germline, CDR1 is SGHRS and CDR2 is YFSETQ. This CDR3 spans 14 amino acids.

The chain couples TRBV19 to TRBJ2-1, with 10 bases identical to TRBD2. The V segment lost 6 bases and the J segment 4 bases; nucleotides outside the gene matches: 6. This CDR3 contains 15 residues. Germline assignment: CDR1 LNHDA and CDR2 SQIVND (reference sequence). CDR3 sequence: CASSPLAGAYNEQFF. Written as DNA, the CDR3 is TGTGCCAGTAGCCCTCTAGCGGGAGCTTACAATGAGCAGTTCTTC.

This clone is a singleton in its sample. The V call is TRBV30, the J call TRBJ1-4; D is possibly TRBD1 (5 bases). Germline CDR1 reads GTSNPN; CDR2 reads SVGIG (reference sequence). The germline V and J ends were trimmed by 5 bases and 8 bases, with 12 bases remaining between them. The CDR3 contains 12 residues. The CDR3: CAWDSAVEKLFF. For the CDR3, the DNA is TGTGCCTGGGACAGCGCGGTGGAAAAACTGTTTTTT.

The CDR3 here is CASSLRGPDNEQFF. In DNA form, the CDR3 reads TGTGCCAGCAGCTTACGGGGGCCAGACAATGAGCAGTTCTTC. The chain combines TRBV7-3 with TRBJ2-1, with D perhaps being TRBD1 or TRBD2 (6 bases each). Germline CDR1 SGHTA, CDR2 FQGTGA. CDR3 size: 14 residues. V lost 2 bases to trimming and J lost 5 bases, with 10 bases between them.

The chain combines TRBV6-1 with TRBJ2-1; 9 nucleotides align to TRBD1. Trimming removed 1 base from V and 5 bases from J; junction bases left unmatched: 3. Germline assignment: CDR1 MNHNS and CDR2 SASEGT. The CDR3 runs to 15 residues. This CDR3 reads CASSEGTGAHNEQFF. In DNA, the CDR3 is TGTGCCAGCAGTGAAGGGACAGGGGCCCACAATGAGCAGTTCTTC.

This chain joins TRBV6-2 or TRBV6-3 and TRBJ2-2, with 8 bases identical to TRBD1. The CDR3 runs to 16 residues. Germline lookup yields CDR1 MNHEY and CDR2 SVGEGT. With 5 bases clipped from V and 4 bases from J, the junction kept 9 bases outside the gene matches. This CDR3 is CASSPIPGGVTGELFF. In DNA, the CDR3 is TGTGCCAGCAGTCCCATTCCAGGGGGCGTCACCGGGGAGCTGTTTTTT.

This chain uses TRBV6-1 with TRBJ1-5; D is possibly TRBD1 (5 bases). Germline CDR1 is MNHNS and CDR2 is SASEGT. The CDR3 spans 16 residues. V gave up 3 bases and J gave up 0 bases, with 12 bases separating them. The CDR3: CASSESPRGSNQPQHF. The CDR3 region has the DNA TGTGCCAGCAGTGAGAGTCCAAGGGGTAGCAATCAGCCCCAGCATTTT.

The chain joins TRBV2 to TRBJ2-7; the match to TRBD2 covers 10 bases. V lost 6 bases, J lost 1 base, and 9 bases stayed unmatched. There are 16 residues in the CDR3. Per the germline V gene, CDR1 is SNHLY and CDR2 is FYNNEI. CDR3: CASRPPEAGGSYEQYF. CDR3 nucleotide sequence: TGTGCCAGCAGGCCCCCCGAAGCGGGGGGGTCCTACGAGCAGTACTTC.

This clone occurred a few times. The J gene is TRBJ2-7, the V gene TRBV5-8, with D uncertain. Germline V lookup: CDR1 SGHTS, CDR2 YDEGEE. The CDR3 has 14 amino acids. The V end lost 2 bases, the J end lost 2 bases, and 11 bases lay between the germline ends. CDR3 sequence (DNA): TGTGCCAGCAGCTTTAAGGGCGGCCCCTACGAGCAGTACTTC. Amino acid sequence: CASSFKGGPYEQYF.

This clone was recorded once. V gene TRBV5-6 combines with J gene TRBJ2-7, with D maybe TRBD2 (6 bases). Trimming stripped 3 bases from V and 6 bases from J, with 19 bases between. The CDR3 runs 15 residues. From germline, CDR1 is SGHDT and CDR2 YYEEEE. The CDR3 nucleotides are TGTGCCAGCAGCTGGGGGGTGACAGCTTCGGGCGAGCAGTACTTC. Encoded protein: CASSWGVTASGEQYF.

This clone occurred once. The V call is TRBV19, the J call TRBJ1-2; 8 bases align to TRBD1. From germline, CDR1 is LNHDA and CDR2 SQIVND (reference sequence). V gave up 6 bases and J gave up 2 bases; unmatched junction bases: 11. There are 16 residues in the CDR3. CDR3: CASSHPGQGLNYGYTF. The CDR3 DNA follows: TGTGCCAGTAGCCACCCTGGACAGGGCTTGAACTATGGCTACACCTTC.

The chain combines TRBV30 with TRBJ2-5; 9 bases fit TRBD1. CDR1 is GTSNPN, CDR2 SVGIG, per germline (reference sequence). CDR3 length equals 16 residues. Trimming removed 3 bases from V and 1 base from J; junction bases left unmatched: 9. CDR3 in DNA: TGTGCCTGGAGCCCCGGACAGGGGATACTCCAAGAGACCCAGTACTTC. Residues: CAWSPGQGILQETQYF.

This sequence joins TRBV7-2 and TRBJ2-2; 10 bases fit TRBD1. V dropped 6 bases and J dropped 1; count of bases not matched to a gene: 2. Germline V gene sequence: CDR1 SGHTA, CDR2 FQGNSA. The CDR3 is 15 amino acids. This CDR3 is CASRGQGMNTGELFF. CDR3 in DNA: TGTGCCAGCAGGGGACAGGGGATGAACACCGGGGAGCTGTTTTTT.

J is TRBJ1-1 and V is TRBV28; 8 bases agree with TRBD1. Germline V gives CDR1 MDHEN, CDR2 SYDVKM. V shed 7 bases and J 4 bases; nucleotides not matched to a gene: 8. CDR3 size: 14 residues. The CDR3 coding sequence is TGTGCCAGCACCCGGACAGGGATGAGCACTGAAGCTTTCTTT. It encodes CASTRTGMSTEAFF.

J is TRBJ2-7 and V is TRBV5-6; TRBD1 matches 7 bases. Germline-derived CDR1 and CDR2 are SGHDT and YYEEEE. This CDR3 is 14 amino acids long. After removal of 3 bases from V and 4 bases from J, the junction contained 7 bases not matched to a gene. The CDR3 DNA is TGTGCCAGCAGCTCGCCGGGACAGTTTTACGAGCAGTACTTC. Its protein product is CASSSPGQFYEQYF.

A word on this clone: Different DNA sequences within this sample yield the same CDR3. V usage is TRBV2 and J usage is TRBJ1-3; unclear D gene. The V gene's germline CDR1 is SNHLY and CDR2 FYNNEI. The germline V and J ends were trimmed by 6 bases and 0 bases, with 12 bases remaining between them. The CDR3 consists of 15 residues. CDR3 sequence reads: CASRREDFSGNTIYF. The CDR3 nucleotides are TGTGCCAGCAGGAGGGAGGACTTCTCTGGAAACACCATATATTTT.

V and J are TRBV7-2 and TRBJ2-3; 9 positions match TRBD2. CDR3 size: 19 residues. J gave up 6 bases and V 0 bases, and 16 bases lay outside the gene matches. Germline CDR1 reads SGHTA; CDR2 reads FQGNSA. The chain's CDR3 is CASSLAKRLAGSQSDTQYF. CDR3 in DNA: TGTGCCAGCAGCTTAGCGAAAAGGCTAGCGGGGAGTCAGTCGGATACGCAGTATTTT. Full variable domain (outside the CDR3, taken from reference TRBV7-2 and TRBJ2-3): GAGVSQSPSNKVTEKGKDVELRCDPISGHTALYWYRQSLGQGLEFLIYFQGNSAPDKSGLPSDRFSAERTGGSVSTLTIQRTQQEDSAVYLCASSLAKRLAGSQSDTQYFGPGTRLTVL.

Only one count was recorded for this clone. The chain employs TRBV7-2 and TRBJ2-1, with 9 bases matching TRBD2. CDR1 is SGHTA, CDR2 FQGNSA, per germline. The CDR3 loop spans 16 amino acids. The V segment lost 6 bases and the J segment 6 bases; nucleotides outside the gene matches: 12. This CDR3 is CASRHQIAGEGNEQFF. The CDR3 DNA reads as TGTGCCAGCAGGCACCAGATAGCGGGGGAGGGCAATGAGCAGTTCTTC.